This T cell receptor beta chain was obtained from a study of cytomegalovirus exposure and HLA in healthy donors. The study's findings and limits: While the bulk of TCR sequences proved rare, some public TCRs turned up in many donors. Within an earlier analysis, most TCR beta V segments proved productive either about 87% or about 30% of the time. A later analysis associated 16,000 or so TCR beta sequences with HLA alleles at a 0.05 false discovery rate. Sequencing artifact likely explains a cluster of highly shared sequence variants.

Researchers ran the PCR with 60 Vbeta and 13 Jbeta primers. Sequencing was performed with immunoSEQ multiplex PCR; in TCRdb, only in-frame clones are kept and a portion is missing. The sample has approximately 110,000 clones, around 75% seen once; the top ten hold 6.9%. In the case of this clone: The antigen is unknown.

Sequencing was done on a sample of PBMCs. The TCR comes from a man in his thirties or forties in good health and CMV-seropositive.

The CDR3 DNA reads TGTGCCAGCAGCTTAGTCGTGGCCTTAGCCAAAAACATTCAGTACTTC. Translated, it gives CASSLVVALAKNIQYF. The chain couples TRBV7-2 to TRBJ2-4; no clear D. Trimming cost V 1 base and J 0 bases, with 10 bases left between them. Looked up from germline, CDR1 is SGHTA and CDR2 is FQGNSA. The CDR3 length is 16 residues.